This T cell receptor (beta chain) stems from a study of T-cell reconstitution after alpha-beta-depleted transplantation in children. This sample's TCRbeta library carried unique molecular identifier barcodes. TCRdb redid the calling of the PCR reads with MiXCR, one entry per CDR3 protein. The data show about 870,000 distinct CDR3 sequences, with roughly 15% seen just once and around 5.3% held by the top ten. Regarding the study as a whole: At day 60, the high TCRbeta diversity found in some patients originated from recipient T cells and thymic progenitors that had survived. T-cell counts and diversity at one year post-transplant came mainly from newly produced T cells. Several hundred expanded graft clones reportedly were the source of alpha-beta T cells about two months after transplant.

As regards this clonotype: Its antigen remains unknown.

This specimen consisted of PBMCs, mostly from graft donor cells, obtained 360 days after TCRalphabeta/CD19-depleted stem cell transplant. The TCR comes from a male patient between 5 and 17 years old who had a stem cell transplant for acute lymphoblastic leukemia, so the T cells may come from the graft donor.

The CDR3 spells CSVEERGGGPYGYTF. The DNA for the CDR3 is TGCAGCGTTGAAGAACGGGGCGGGGGACCATATGGCTACACCTTC. The chain couples TRBV29-1 to TRBJ1-2; weak D call: TRBD1 (5 bases). CDR1 and CDR2 (germline): SQVTM, ANQGSEA. Trimming stripped 0 bases from V and 5 bases from J, with 16 bases between. There are 15 residues in the CDR3.